A single sample is the source of the 9 T cell receptor beta chains below, sequenced in a study of shared clonotypes between healthy human individuals. The data were produced by immunoSEQ multiplex PCR, yet TCRdb's version contains in-frame clones alone and is incomplete. The table lists under 2,500,000 clones, about 94% of them singletons, with approximately 0.13% in the top ten. Input material: naive CD4+ T cells sorted from blood. The subset here: CD45RA+ positively selected. These receptors all stem from a man younger than 35 in good health.

The chain combines TRBV7-9 with TRBJ2-7; D is ambiguous. Germline CDR1 reads SEHNR; CDR2 reads FQNEAQ (reference sequence). V shed 1 base and J shed 6 bases, with 10 bases lying between them. The CDR3 spans 13 residues. CDR3 coding DNA: TGTGCCAGCAGCTTAGGCACAGCTACCGAGCAGTACTTC. It is translated as CASSLGTATEQYF. The full variable domain, in which reference TRBV7-9 and TRBJ2-7 provide the parts outside the CDR3, is DTGVSQNPRHKITKRGQNVTFRCDPISEHNRLYWYRQTLGQGPEFLTYFQNEAQLEKSRLLSDRFSAERPKGSFSTLEIQRTEQGDSAMYLCASSLGTATEQYFGPGTRLTVT.

This rearrangement joins TRBV18 to TRBJ2-5; D remains unclear. V was cut by 3 bases and J by 2 bases, with 13 bases left in between. This CDR3 region has 15 residues. The germline V gene encodes CDR1 KGHSH and CDR2 LQKENI. For the CDR3, the DNA is TGTGCCAGCTCACCTTTTTCAGGCATGCAAGAGACCCAGTACTTC. Translated, it gives CASSPFSGMQETQYF.

The rearrangement links TRBV28 to TRBJ1-1, with D hard to call. CDR1 and CDR2 from the germline V gene are MDHEN and SYDVKM. V was pared by 7 bases and J by 2 bases, with 17 bases between. CDR3 length: 15 residues. In DNA, the CDR3 is TGTGCCAGCACACGGCAGCCATCCTCAAACACTGAAGCTTTCTTT. It codes for CASTRQPSSNTEAFF.

The V and J genes are TRBV4-1 and TRBJ2-5, with a tentative D call TRBD1 (6 bases). There are 16 residues in the CDR3. Trimming took 2 bases from V and 5 from J, leaving 18 bases between them. In germline, CDR1 is MGHRA, CDR2 YSYEKL. CDR3 loop: CASSQFTKGDGETQYF. DNA for the CDR3: TGCGCCAGCAGCCAATTCACGAAGGGGGACGGGGAGACCCAGTACTTC.

The V and J genes are TRBV28 and TRBJ2-7, with 9 bases that match TRBD2. The J segment lost 2 bases and the V segment lost 4 bases, leaving 9 bases of the junction unmatched. Germline V gives CDR1 MDHEN, CDR2 SYDVKM. This CDR3 spans 16 amino acids. The CDR3 nucleotides read TGTGCCAGCAGTTCTAGCGGGGTAACTAGGACCTACGAGCAGTACTTC. It yields the protein CASSSSGVTRTYEQYF.

This sequence joins TRBV10-3 and TRBJ2-1, with TRBD1 identical over 7 bases. CDR1 is ENHRY, CDR2 SYGVKD, per germline. The V and J ends lost 6 bases and 4 bases, in that order; junction bases with no gene match: 9. The length of the CDR3 is 15 residues. In DNA, the CDR3 is TGTGCCATCAGCGCCGAGGGGACAGAGTACAATGAGCAGTTCTTC. Its protein product is CAISAEGTEYNEQFF.

The J gene is TRBJ2-4, the V gene TRBV4-2; 11 positions match TRBD2. The CDR3 consists of 18 residues. The V and J ends lost 1 base and 2 bases, in that order; junction bases with no gene match: 7. Germline loops: CDR1 LGHNA, CDR2 YNFKEQ. The CDR3: CASSQGRLAGGTKNIQYF. CDR3 bases: TGTGCCAGCAGCCAAGGTCGCCTAGCGGGGGGCACCAAAAACATTCAGTACTTC.

This clone was detected only once. The CDR3 DNA follows: TGTGCCAGCTCACCCACGGAGTATAGGGACTATGGCTACACCTTC. As protein: CASSPTEYRDYGYTF. The chain carries TRBV18 and TRBJ1-2; D uncertain. The CDR3 sequence is 15 residues long. V was clipped by 3 bases and J by 3 bases, with 14 bases between them. Germline V CDR1 and CDR2: KGHSH, LQKENI.

The chain is built from TRBV7-9 and TRBJ1-2, with D unclear. With 11 bases removed from V and 2 bases from J, the gap between germline ends came to 9 bases. The CDR3 runs to 11 residues. Germline V gives CDR1 SEHNR, CDR2 FQNEAQ (reference sequence). The CDR3 DNA follows: TGTGCCGCCGGGATCAACTATGGCTACACCTTC. Translation gives CAAGINYGYTF.